The clone carrying this TCR beta chain came up many times. As yet, its antigen is unknown. The sample originates from a study of CD8+ T cells in alopecia areata. In the study overall: Patients received oral tofacitinib, 5 to 10 mg twice daily, for moderate-to-severe alopecia areata. Patients took tofacitinib for 6 to 18 months, followed by 6 drug-free months.

Study-wide points: Lesional scalp, especially alopecia totalis/universalis, showed higher clonality than normal scalp. Many expanded lesional clones remained in scalp and blood on tofacitinib.

Following extraction, RNA underwent reverse transcription to cDNA, which served as the sequencing template. Using immunoSEQ multiplex PCR, the repertoire was profiled, and TCRdb retains in-frame clones only, with some absent. The table lists about 300,000 clones, about three fifths of them singletons. CDR3 length: 13 residues. With 2 bases removed from V and 5 bases from J, the gap between germline ends came to 7 bases. In germline, CDR1 is SNHLY, CDR2 FYNNEI. Treatment reported: oral pan-JAK inhibitor, 5-10 mg twice daily. V is TRBV2 and J is TRBJ2-4, with D maybe TRBD1 (5 bases). The TCR comes from a human donor with alopecia areata. The sample in question was CD4+ T cells sorted from blood, obtained at week 24, from a patient treated with tofacitinib. The CDR3: CASSEMGQNIQYF. In nucleotides, the CDR3 is TGTGCCAGCAGTGAAATGGGGCAAAACATTCAGTACTTC.